These T cell receptor beta chains were read from a single sample in a study of T cell responses to AZD1222 COVID-19 vaccine. Clones were read by immunoSEQ multiplex PCR, and TCRdb kept only the in-frame ones, dropping some. The sample records roughly 110,000 clones, roughly 87% being singletons. Sequenced material: peripheral blood, taken on day 0 of AZD1222 vaccination. The receptors shown here come from an adult in good health. The CDR3 runs from the conserved cysteine through the conserved F or W. D genes are given only for firm matches. The size field is filled for only some rows; it gives once, few, many or a size class.

>TRBD2|TRBJ2-3|-|TRBV7-9
TGTGCCAGCAGCTTAAATCTAGCGGGAGGGGGCACGCAGTATTTT
CASSLNLAGGGTQYF
>TRBD2|TRBJ2-3|-|TRBV6-2/TRBV6-3
TGTGCCAGCAGTTACAGCGGGAGGTCAGATACGCAGTATTTT
CASSYSGRSDTQYF
>TRBD2|TRBJ2-3|few|TRBV28
TGTGCCAGCAGTTCCGGACTAGCGGCTTGGACAGATACGCAGTATTTT
CASSSGLAAWTDTQYF
>-|TRBJ1-5|-|TRBV19
TGTGCCAGTAGTTTTTTACAGGGAAATCAGCCCCAGCATTTT
CASSFLQGNQPQHF
>-|TRBJ1-1|-|TRBV9
TGTGCCAGCAGCTCGGCCACTGAAGCTTTCTTT
CASSSATEAFF
>-|TRBJ2-3|-|TRBV7-9
TGTGCCAGCAGCCCCATAGGACTAGGGGGGGATACGCAGTATTTT
CASSPIGLGGDTQYF
>-|TRBJ1-4|-|TRBV9
TGTGCCAGCAGCGACTCATTTAATGAAAAACTGTTTTTT
CASSDSFNEKLFF
>-|TRBJ2-3|-|TRBV24-1
TGTGCCACCAGTGACCCAGGGGTTTGGGATACGCAGTATTTT
CATSDPGVWDTQYF
>-|TRBJ2-3|-|TRBV6-2/TRBV6-3
TGTGCCAGCAGTTACGGCGGGAATACGCAGTATTTT
CASSYGGNTQYF
>-|TRBJ1-2|-|TRBV5-8
TGTGCCAGCAACCTCGGTACAGGGCGTCCCTACACCTTC
CASNLGTGRPYTF
>TRBD1|TRBJ1-1|-|TRBV29-1
TGCAGCGTAGACAGGGGGCGCGGGACTGAAGCTTTCTTT
CSVDRGRGTEAFF
>TRBD1|TRBJ1-6|-|TRBV3-1/TRBV3-2
TGTGCCAGCAGCCGTCGTCAGGGGGCGGCTGAGGCTTTTAATTCACCCCTCCACTTT
CASSRRQGAAEAFNSPLHF
>TRBD1|TRBJ1-2|-|TRBV9
TGTGCCAGCAGCGCCCCCGGGACAGGGGGCAACTATGGCTACACCTTC
CASSAPGTGGNYGYTF
>-|TRBJ2-7|few|TRBV5-4
TGTGCCAGCAGCTTGGGGACCTACGAGCAGTACTTC
CASSLGTYEQYF